This T cell receptor (beta chain) was identified in a study of T-cell reconstitution after alpha-beta-depleted transplantation in children. Molecular barcoding with unique molecular identifiers was used for the TCRbeta library. MiXCR, applied by TCRdb to the PCR reads, yields one record per CDR3 protein. The table records 490,000 or so distinct CDR3 sequences, roughly 10% of them present only once. V was shortened by 5 bases and J by 8 bases, with 18 bases between the two germline ends. CDR3 length equals 15 residues. This clonotype appeared many times. Sequences were derived from PBMCs, sampled before TCRalphabeta/CD19-depleted stem cell transplant. This clonotype originated in a child aged 2-15 years with inherited bone marrow failure, due to receive a stem cell transplant. The chain combines TRBV12-3 or TRBV12-4 with TRBJ1-4; D is perhaps TRBD1 (6 bases). The CDR3 is CASSPPRGRGEKLFF. CDR3 bases: TGTGCCAGCAGTCCACCCAGGGGAAGGGGGGAAAAACTGTTTTTT.